This TCR beta chain was documented in a study of low-dose radiotherapy and immunotherapy resistance in tumors. As for the study in general: With fractions of 0.5 Gy given every 2 weeks, Cohort 1 accumulated a total of 6.5 Gy. Aspirin 300 mg was given orally each day for four cycles from cycle 1 day 1.

First-strand cDNA used TRAV- and TRBV-specific primers, covering alpha and beta chains. It was with a constant-region primer and a V-primer adapter that TCRs were amplified over approximately 20 PCR cycles. TCRdb re-analysed the reads in MiXCR, keeping a single row per CDR3 protein. The sample holds 60,000 to 75,000 distinct CDR3 sequences; more than 25% are singletons and the top ten take about 6.6%. Trimming removed 5 bases from V and 7 bases from J; junction bases left unmatched: 16. Germline lookup yields CDR1 MNHNS and CDR2 SASEGT. This CDR3 spans 18 amino acids. Concerning this clonotype: This probably arose from a read error, given a far larger clone one base away.

As to time point: before trial treatment. It was nivolumab, ipilimumab, aspirin, low-dose cyclophosphamide and low-dose radiotherapy that donors received. The sample was PBMCs, taken before treatment. The chain employs TRBV6-1 and TRBJ2-7; 14 positions agree with TRBD2. The TCR comes from a male donor with rectosigmoid adenocarcinoma. DNA for the CDR3: TGTGCCAGCAGTTACGCACCGGGACTAGCGGGAGCTGGGAATGAGCAGTACTTC. It codes for CASSYAPGLAGAGNEQYF.